Listed below are T cell receptor beta chains from one sample, sequenced in a study of monozygotic twins with inflammatory bowel disease. From the 5' RACE reads, TCRdb lists one entry per CDR3 protein and no DNA. Listed are some 400,000 distinct CDR3 sequences; about 2.2% falls within the top ten. Specimen: blood. Receptors originate from a human donor with ulcerative colitis or Crohn's disease, or a healthy co-twin of an affected twin (not recorded which). Both conserved end residues are part of each CDR3. The order of the fields is V gene, J gene, CDR3 length, CDR3 protein.

>TRBV14|TRBJ1-2|16
CASSQDITRQNYGYTF
>TRBV20-1|TRBJ2-3|17
CSARDVASGRRPDTQYF
>TRBV9|TRBJ2-1|14
CASSLRREYNEQFF
>TRBV7-2|TRBJ1-1|14
CASSSQGAPTEAFF
>TRBV4-1|TRBJ1-1|13
CASSQARGTEAFF
>TRBV12-3/TRBV12-4|TRBJ2-7|15
CASSLDNTLSYEQYF
>TRBV4-3|TRBJ2-4|16
CASSQDLPGKRDIQYF
>TRBV21-1|TRBJ1-5|16
CASSIIQQGWNQPQHF
>TRBV5-1|TRBJ1-2|14
CASSLDVENYGYTF
>TRBV27|TRBJ1-6|18
CASTVTRGSPVGNSPLHF
>TRBV24-1|TRBJ2-2|15
CATSDSDGNTGELFF
>TRBV5-1|TRBJ2-1|15
CASSFQAGVPNEQFF
>TRBV27|TRBJ2-7|13
CASSLSTGPEQYF
>TRBV5-1|TRBJ2-5|14
CASSRTGVGETQYF
>TRBV5-5|TRBJ2-7|14
CASSLAVRMYEQYF
>TRBV20-1|TRBJ1-1|14
CSAGAGTGSGEAFF
>TRBV20-1|TRBJ2-3|15
CSAPGSGAGTDTQYF
>TRBV5-1|TRBJ2-5|14
CASSLGTVQETQYF
>TRBV10-3|TRBJ2-1|17
CAISPWTSGRGDNEQFF